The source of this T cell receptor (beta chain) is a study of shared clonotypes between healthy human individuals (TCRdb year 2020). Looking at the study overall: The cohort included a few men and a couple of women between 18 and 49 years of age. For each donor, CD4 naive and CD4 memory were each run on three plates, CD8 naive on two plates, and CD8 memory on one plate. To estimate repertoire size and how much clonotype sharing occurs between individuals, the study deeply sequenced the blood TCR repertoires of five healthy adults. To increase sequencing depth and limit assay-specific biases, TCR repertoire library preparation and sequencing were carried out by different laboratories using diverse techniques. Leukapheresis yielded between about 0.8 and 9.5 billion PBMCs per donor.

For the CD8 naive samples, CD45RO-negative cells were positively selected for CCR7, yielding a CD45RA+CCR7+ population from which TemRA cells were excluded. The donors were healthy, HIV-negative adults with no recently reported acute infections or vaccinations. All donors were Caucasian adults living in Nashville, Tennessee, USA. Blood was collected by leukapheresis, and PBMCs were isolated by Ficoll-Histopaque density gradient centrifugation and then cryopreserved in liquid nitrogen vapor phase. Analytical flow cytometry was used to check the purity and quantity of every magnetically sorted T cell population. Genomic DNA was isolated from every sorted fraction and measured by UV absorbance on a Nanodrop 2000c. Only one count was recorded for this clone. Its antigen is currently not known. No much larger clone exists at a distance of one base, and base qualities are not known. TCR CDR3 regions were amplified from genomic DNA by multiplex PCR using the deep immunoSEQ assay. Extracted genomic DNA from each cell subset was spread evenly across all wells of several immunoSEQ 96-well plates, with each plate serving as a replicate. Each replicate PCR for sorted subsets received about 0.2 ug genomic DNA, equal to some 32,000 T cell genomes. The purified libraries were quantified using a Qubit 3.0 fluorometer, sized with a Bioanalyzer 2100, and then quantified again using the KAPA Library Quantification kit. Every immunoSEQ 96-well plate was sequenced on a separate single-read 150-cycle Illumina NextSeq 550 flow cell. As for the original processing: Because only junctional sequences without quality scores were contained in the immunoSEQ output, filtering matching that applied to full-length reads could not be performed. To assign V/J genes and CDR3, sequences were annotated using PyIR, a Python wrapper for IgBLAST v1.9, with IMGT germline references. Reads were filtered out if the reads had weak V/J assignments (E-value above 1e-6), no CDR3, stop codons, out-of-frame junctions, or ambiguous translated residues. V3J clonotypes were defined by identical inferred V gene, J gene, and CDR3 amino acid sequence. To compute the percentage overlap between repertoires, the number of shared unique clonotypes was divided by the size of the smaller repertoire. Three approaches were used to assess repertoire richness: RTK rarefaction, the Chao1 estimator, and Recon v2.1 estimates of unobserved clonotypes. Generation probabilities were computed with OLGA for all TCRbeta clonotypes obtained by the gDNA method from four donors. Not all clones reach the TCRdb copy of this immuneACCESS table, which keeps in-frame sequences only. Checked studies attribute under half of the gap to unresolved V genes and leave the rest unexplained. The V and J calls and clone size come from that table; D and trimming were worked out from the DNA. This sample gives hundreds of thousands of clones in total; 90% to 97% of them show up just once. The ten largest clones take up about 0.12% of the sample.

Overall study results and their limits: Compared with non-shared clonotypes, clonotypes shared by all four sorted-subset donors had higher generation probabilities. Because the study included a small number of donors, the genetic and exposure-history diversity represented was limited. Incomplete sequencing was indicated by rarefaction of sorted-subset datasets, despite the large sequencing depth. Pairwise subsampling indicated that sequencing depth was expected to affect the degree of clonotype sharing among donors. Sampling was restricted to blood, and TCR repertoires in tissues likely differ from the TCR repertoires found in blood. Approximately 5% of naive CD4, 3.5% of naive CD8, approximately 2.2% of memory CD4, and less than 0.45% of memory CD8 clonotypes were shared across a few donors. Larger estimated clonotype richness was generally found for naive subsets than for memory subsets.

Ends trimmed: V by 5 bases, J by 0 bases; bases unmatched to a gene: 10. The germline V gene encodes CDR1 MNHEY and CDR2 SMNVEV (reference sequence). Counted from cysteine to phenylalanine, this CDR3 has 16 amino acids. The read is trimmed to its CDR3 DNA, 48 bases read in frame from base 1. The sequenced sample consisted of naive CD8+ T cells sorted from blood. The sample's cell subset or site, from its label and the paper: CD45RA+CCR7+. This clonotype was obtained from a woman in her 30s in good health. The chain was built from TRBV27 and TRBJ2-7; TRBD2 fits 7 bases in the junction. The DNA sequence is TGTGCCAGCAGTCCCTCTAGCGGCCAGAGCTCCTACGAGCAGTACTTC. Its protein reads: CASSPSSGQSSYEQYF.